The 25 T cell receptor beta chains in this list originate from one sample, sequenced in a study of blood T cell repertoires in COVID-19. Some clones are missing from TCRdb's copy, which holds only in-frame ones; the method was immunoSEQ multiplex PCR. This sample has more than 65,000 clones, with around 90% found just once. Specimen: peripheral blood. These receptors all come from a man aged 55 to 70 with acute or convalescent COVID-19.

The genes are TRBV6-6 and TRBJ2-1, with a weak D call TRBD2 (6 bases). Germline V gives CDR1 MNHNY, CDR2 SVGAGI (reference sequence). The V end lost 2 bases, the J end lost 9 bases, and 11 bases lay between the germline ends. The CDR3 is made up of 13 amino acids. Here the CDR3 reads CASSYGEAGEQFF. The CDR3 nucleotides read TGTGCCAGCAGTTACGGGGAAGCGGGTGAGCAGTTCTTC.

The chain carries TRBV5-4 and TRBJ2-1; a weak D match, TRBD2 (7 bases). V lost 6 bases and J 3 bases, leaving 16 bases between the germline ends. Germline V gene sequence: CDR1 SGHNT, CDR2 YYREEE (reference sequence). The CDR3 sequence is 15 residues long. This chain's CDR3 is CASTPGGDRYNEQFF. For the CDR3, the DNA is TGTGCCAGCACCCCGGGGGGCGATCGCTACAATGAGCAGTTCTTC.

The CDR3 DNA is TGTGCCAGCTCACCGTCGGGGAGCGGCTACACCTTC. This codes for CASSPSGSGYTF. This sequence joins TRBV18 and TRBJ1-2; the D is unclear. The CDR3 length is 12 residues. Germline CDR1 is KGHSH and CDR2 is LQKENI. Trimming removed 3 bases at V and 8 bases at J, with 10 bases between.

The V call is TRBV25-1, the J call TRBJ1-5, with D unclear. Germline V gives CDR1 MGHDK, CDR2 SYGVNS. The V gene lost 2 bases and the J gene lost 9 bases, with 14 bases spanning the gap. The CDR3 consists of 14 residues. The CDR3 here is CASSELDGLGPQHF. CDR3 nucleotides: TGTGCCAGCAGTGAACTGGACGGACTAGGGCCCCAGCATTTT.

The chain combines TRBV29-1 with TRBJ1-2, with D perhaps matching TRBD1 (5 bases). The CDR3 extends over 12 amino acids. V lost 8 bases and J 9 bases, leaving 19 bases between the germline ends. Germline-derived CDR1 and CDR2 are SQVTM and ANQGSEA. The CDR3 loop is CSSGGGPESYTF. The CDR3 bases are TGCAGCTCTGGGGGGGGTCCCGAAAGCTACACCTTC.

J is TRBJ1-5 and V is TRBV2; TRBD1 might be the D (6 bases). The germline V gene encodes CDR1 SNHLY and CDR2 FYNNEI. The CDR3 is made up of 13 amino acids. V lost 2 bases, J lost 9 bases, and 11 bases lay in between. The CDR3 sequence: CASSERTGRPQHF. The DNA of the CDR3 is TGTGCCAGCAGTGAAAGAACAGGGAGGCCCCAGCATTTT.

This chain uses TRBV6-5 with TRBJ1-4; 10 bases map to TRBD1. CDR3 size: 16 residues. The trim removed 2 bases at V and 4 bases at J, leaving 4 bases unmatched. CDR1 is MNHEY, CDR2 SVGAGI, per germline. The CDR3 spells CASSYGTGADNEKLFF. CDR3 coding DNA: TGTGCCAGCAGTTACGGGACAGGGGCTGATAATGAAAAACTGTTTTTT.

The CDR3 region is CASSHRTGFRNEQFF. The CDR3 coding sequence is TGCGCCAGCAGCCACCGGACAGGGTTTCGGAATGAGCAGTTCTTC. The genes are TRBV4-3 and TRBJ2-1; the match to TRBD1 covers 8 bases. With 3 bases clipped from V and 7 bases from J, the junction kept 8 bases outside the gene matches. CDR1 and CDR2 (germline): LGHNA, YSLEER. The CDR3 spans 15 residues.

On this clone itself: Other DNA sequences in this sample translate to the same CDR3. This chain joins TRBV27 and TRBJ2-7; 11 nucleotides align to TRBD2. The CDR3 covers 15 residues. Germline-derived CDR1 and CDR2 are MNHEY and SMNVEV (reference sequence). With 3 bases clipped from V and 4 bases from J, the junction kept 5 bases outside the gene matches. The chain's CDR3 is CASSFGTSGAYEQYF. In nucleotides, the CDR3 is TGTGCCAGCAGTTTCGGGACTAGCGGTGCGTACGAGCAGTACTTC.

The J gene is TRBJ2-7, the V gene TRBV20-1; maybe TRBD2 (5 bases). CDR3 size: 11 residues. Germline loops: CDR1 DFQATT, CDR2 SNEGSKA (reference sequence). V was clipped by 6 bases and J by 3 bases, with 9 bases between them. The CDR3 here is CSATGVYEQYF. The CDR3, as DNA: TGCAGTGCAACCGGGGTCTACGAGCAGTACTTC.

The chain has TRBV5-1 and TRBJ1-1; no definite D call. The CDR3 has 13 residues. In germline, CDR1 is SGHRS, CDR2 YFSETQ. V was cut by 2 bases and J by 1 base, with 6 bases left in between. CDR3 residues: CASSFRGNTEAFF. The CDR3 bases are TGCGCCAGCAGCTTTCGGGGGAACACTGAAGCTTTCTTT.

V usage is TRBV2 and J usage is TRBJ1-3; 8 nucleotides line up with TRBD1. Germline-derived CDR1 and CDR2 are SNHLY and FYNNEI. There are 17 residues in the CDR3. The ends lost 2 bases at V and 3 bases at J; junction bases unmatched: 9. The CDR3 loop reads CASSESSGQGRGNTIYF. The CDR3 coding sequence is TGTGCCAGCAGTGAAAGTTCTGGACAGGGACGTGGAAACACCATATATTTT.

This clone was counted a few times. This sequence joins TRBV27 and TRBJ1-2; D perhaps matches TRBD1 (5 bases). V was pared by 5 bases and J by 4 bases, with 20 bases between. From germline, CDR1 is MNHEY and CDR2 SMNVEV (reference sequence). CDR3 length: 16 amino acids. The DNA for the CDR3 is TGTGCCAGCAGTGGGATTAGGGGCAGGGATCCCTATGGCTACACCTTC. Protein: CASSGIRGRDPYGYTF.

DNA for the CDR3: TGTGCCAGCAGCTCCTCCTCTTCAACAGCCTCCTACGAGCAGTACTTC. It yields the protein CASSSSSSTASYEQYF. V gene TRBV11-1 combines with J gene TRBJ2-7; the D is unclear. The ends were cut back, 4 bases at V and 0 bases at J, with 16 bases in the middle. The length of the CDR3 is 16 residues. Germline CDR1 is SGHAT and CDR2 is FQDESV (reference sequence).

CDR3 sequence (DNA): TGTGCCCCCCGCTTATACCCCCTCTTGGACAGGGTAGATACTGGGGCCAACGTCCTGACTTTC. Protein: CAPRLYPLLDRVDTGANVLTF. The chain links TRBV12-2 to TRBJ2-6; TRBD1 is taken as the D call from the table, unchecked against the DNA. TRBV12-2 is shown as a pseudogene. The CDR3 totals 21 residues.

V is TRBV5-4 and J is TRBJ1-2, with a tentative D call TRBD1 (5 bases). Germline V CDR1 and CDR2: SGHNT, YYREEE (reference sequence). The germline V and J ends were trimmed by 6 bases and 8 bases, with 20 bases remaining between them. This CDR3 region has 14 residues. CDR3 sequence reads: CASTHPEGRGGYTF. CDR3 DNA: TGTGCCAGCACCCACCCGGAGGGGCGCGGGGGCTACACCTTC.

The V and J genes are TRBV5-1 and TRBJ1-3; TRBD1 agrees at 8 bases. The trim removed 4 bases at V and 3 bases at J, leaving 9 bases unmatched. CDR1 is SGHRS, CDR2 YFSETQ, per germline. CDR3 length: 16 amino acids. The CDR3 DNA reads TGCGCCAGCAGCCGAGACGGCACAGGGGGTGGAAACACCATATATTTT. Its protein product is CASSRDGTGGGNTIYF.

V gene TRBV25-1 combines with J gene TRBJ2-7; D gene uncertain. V shed 4 bases and J shed 2 bases, with 3 bases lying between them. Germline V gene data show CDR1 as MGHDK and CDR2 as SYGVNS. The CDR3 length is 11 residues. The CDR3, as DNA: TGTGCCAGCAGTGGTACCTACGAGCAGTACTTC. This translates into CASSGTYEQYF.

The V and J genes are TRBV3-1 (or the pseudogene TRBV3-2) and TRBJ1-3, with D possibly being TRBD1 (6 bases). The CDR3 has 14 residues. Germline V gene data show CDR1 as LGHDT and CDR2 as YNNKEL (reference sequence). The V and J ends lost 5 bases and 4 bases respectively, with 12 bases between them. CDR3 sequence: CASSLTGTGNTIYF. CDR3 in DNA: TGTGCCAGCAGCTTAACAGGGACCGGAAACACCATATATTTT.

This rearrangement joins TRBV25-1 to TRBJ1-1, with D tentatively TRBD1 (5 bases). Germline V gene data show CDR1 as MGHDK and CDR2 as SYGVNS. The CDR3 consists of 14 residues. Trimming removed 4 bases from V and 11 bases from J, with 20 bases in between. The CDR3: CASSGGGTRARAFF. The CDR3 DNA reads as TGTGCCAGCAGTGGGGGCGGGACCCGAGCCCGGGCTTTCTTT.

A single count supports this clone. The chain joins TRBV6-1 to TRBJ2-1; 8 bases are a match to TRBD1. This CDR3 has 14 residues. Looked up from germline, CDR1 is MNHNS and CDR2 is SASEGT. V lost 6 bases to trimming and J lost 7 bases; unmatched junction nucleotides: 8. The CDR3, as DNA: TGTGCCAGCAGAACTGGGACAGGAGGGAATGAGCAGTTCTTC. This gives the protein CASRTGTGGNEQFF.

V is TRBV20-1 and J is TRBJ2-7; 7 bases agree with TRBD1. The J segment lost 4 bases and the V segment lost 3 bases, leaving 6 bases of the junction unmatched. CDR3 length equals 13 residues. Germline V lookup: CDR1 DFQATT, CDR2 SNEGSKA (reference sequence). This CDR3 is CSASRAGGYEQYF. In nucleotides, the CDR3 is TGCAGTGCTAGTCGGGCAGGGGGTTACGAGCAGTACTTC.

This chain connects TRBV27 to TRBJ1-1, with 9 bases fitting TRBD1. The V gene end was trimmed by 6 bases and the J gene end by 7 bases; junction bases not matched to a gene: 9. There are 14 residues in the CDR3. CDR1 is MNHEY and CDR2 is SMNVEV in the germline V gene (reference sequence). CDR3: CASSLTGGPREAFF. The DNA for the CDR3 is TGTGCCAGCAGCTTAACAGGGGGCCCCCGTGAAGCTTTCTTT.

A single count supports this clone. V is TRBV5-1 and J is TRBJ2-5; 13 nucleotides agree with TRBD2. CDR3 length equals 17 residues. The trim removed 4 bases at V and 4 bases at J, leaving 10 bases unmatched. The V gene's germline CDR1 is SGHRS and CDR2 YFSETQ. In nucleotides, the CDR3 is TGCGCCAGCAGCCTGACACTAGCGGGGGGGCGGCGAGAGACCCAGTACTTC. Translation gives CASSLTLAGGRRETQYF.

The chain couples TRBV5-6 to TRBJ1-2, with D tentatively TRBD1 (6 bases). The CDR3 consists of 14 residues. V lost 1 base to trimming and J lost 4 bases, with 11 bases between them. Germline lookup yields CDR1 SGHDT and CDR2 YYEEEE. CDR3 in DNA: TGTGCCAGCAGCTTGTGGGAAGGGGGCTATGGCTACACCTTC. This codes for CASSLWEGGYGYTF.